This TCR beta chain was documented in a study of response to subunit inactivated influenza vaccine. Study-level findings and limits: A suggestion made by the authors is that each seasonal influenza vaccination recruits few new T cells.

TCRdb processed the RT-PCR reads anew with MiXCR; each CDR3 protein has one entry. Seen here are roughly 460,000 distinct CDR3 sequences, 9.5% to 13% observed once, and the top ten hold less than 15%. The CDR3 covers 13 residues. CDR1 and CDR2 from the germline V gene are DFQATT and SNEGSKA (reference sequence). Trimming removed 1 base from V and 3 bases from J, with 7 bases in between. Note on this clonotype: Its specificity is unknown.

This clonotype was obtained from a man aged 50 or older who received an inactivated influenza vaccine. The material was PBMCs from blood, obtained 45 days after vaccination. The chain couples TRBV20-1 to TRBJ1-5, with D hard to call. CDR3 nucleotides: TGCAGTGCTAGAGGGAGTTCCAATCAGCCCCAGCATTTT. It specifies CSARGSSNQPQHF.